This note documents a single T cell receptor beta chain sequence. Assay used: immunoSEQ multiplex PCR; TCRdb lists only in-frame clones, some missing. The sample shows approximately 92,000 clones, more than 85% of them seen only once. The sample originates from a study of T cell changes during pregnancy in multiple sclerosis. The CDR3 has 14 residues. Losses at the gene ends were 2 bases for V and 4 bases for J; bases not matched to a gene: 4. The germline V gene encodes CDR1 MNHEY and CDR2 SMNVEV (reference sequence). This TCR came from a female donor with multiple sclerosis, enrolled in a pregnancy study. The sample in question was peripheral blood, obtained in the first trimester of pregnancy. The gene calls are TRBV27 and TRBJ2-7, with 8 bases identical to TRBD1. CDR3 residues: CASSLGTGRYEQYF. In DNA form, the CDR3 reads TGTGCCAGCAGTTTAGGGACAGGAAGGTACGAGCAGTACTTC.